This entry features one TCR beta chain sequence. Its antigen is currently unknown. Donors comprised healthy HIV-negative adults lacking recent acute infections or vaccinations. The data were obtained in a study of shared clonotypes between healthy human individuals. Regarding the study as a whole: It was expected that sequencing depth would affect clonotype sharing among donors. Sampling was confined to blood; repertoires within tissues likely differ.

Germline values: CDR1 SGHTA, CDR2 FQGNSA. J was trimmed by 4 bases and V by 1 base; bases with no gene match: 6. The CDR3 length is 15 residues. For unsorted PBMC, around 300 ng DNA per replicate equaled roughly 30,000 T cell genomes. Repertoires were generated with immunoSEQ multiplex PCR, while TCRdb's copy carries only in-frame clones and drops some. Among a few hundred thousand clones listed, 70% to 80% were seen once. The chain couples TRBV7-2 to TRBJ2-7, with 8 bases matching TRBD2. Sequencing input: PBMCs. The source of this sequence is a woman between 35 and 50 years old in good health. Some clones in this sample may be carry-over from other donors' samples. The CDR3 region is CASSLGDSGTYEQYF. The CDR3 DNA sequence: TGTGCCAGCAGCTTAGGGGATAGCGGGACTTACGAGCAGTACTTC.